The source of this TCR beta chain is a study of T cells in localized non-small cell lung cancer. About this clone itself: The antigen is undetermined.

Measured with immunoSEQ multiplex PCR; TCRdb has only the in-frame clones, and not every one. This table holds about 33,000 clones, roughly 88% found once. Notes on the study in general: Paired adjacent lung recovered a median about 60 of the top 100 tumor clones. Elevated blood T cell density was associated with longer overall survival. Uninvolved nearby lung showed the greatest T cell clonality, exceeding that found in tumor. Since sequencing was restricted to only one region of the tumor, intratumor heterogeneity remains a possibility.

The CDR3 runs to 17 residues. The V end lost 5 bases, the J end lost 4 bases, and 21 bases lay between the germline ends. The germline V gene encodes CDR1 LNHDA and CDR2 SQIVND (reference sequence). The source is a man aged 35 to 69 with stage I lung adenocarcinoma. V usage is TRBV19 and J usage is TRBJ1-5; no definite D call. Specimen: peripheral blood, collected before any cancer treatment. This CDR3 reads CASSPWAEGSFNQPQHF. DNA for the CDR3: TGTGCCAGTAGTCCATGGGCCGAGGGCAGCTTTAATCAGCCCCAGCATTTT.